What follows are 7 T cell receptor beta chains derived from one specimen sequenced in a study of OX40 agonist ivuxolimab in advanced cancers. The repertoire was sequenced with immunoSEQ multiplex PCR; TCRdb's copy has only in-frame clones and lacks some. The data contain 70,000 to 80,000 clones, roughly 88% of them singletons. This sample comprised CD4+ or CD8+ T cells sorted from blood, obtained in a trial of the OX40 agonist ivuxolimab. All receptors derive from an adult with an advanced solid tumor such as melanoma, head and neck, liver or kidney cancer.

The CDR3 sequence is CASSIEGGNTEAFF. The CDR3 DNA is TGTGCCAGTAGTATAGAAGGGGGGAACACTGAAGCTTTCTTT. The genes are TRBV19 and TRBJ1-1; D is perhaps TRBD1 (6 bases). Germline CDR1 and CDR2: LNHDA and SQIVND (reference sequence). V lost 0 bases to trimming and J lost 1 base, with 6 bases between them. The CDR3 totals 14 residues.

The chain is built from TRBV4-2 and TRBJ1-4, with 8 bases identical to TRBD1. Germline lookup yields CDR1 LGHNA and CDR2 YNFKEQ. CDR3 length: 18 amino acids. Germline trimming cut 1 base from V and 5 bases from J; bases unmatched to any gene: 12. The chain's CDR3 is CASSQGDRGGGINEKLFF. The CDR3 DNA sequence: TGTGCCAGCAGCCAAGGCGACAGGGGAGGGGGTATCAATGAAAAACTGTTTTTT.

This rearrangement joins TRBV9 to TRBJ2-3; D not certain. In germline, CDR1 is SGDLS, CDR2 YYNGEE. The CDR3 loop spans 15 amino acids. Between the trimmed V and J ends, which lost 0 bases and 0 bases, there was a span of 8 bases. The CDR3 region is CASSVGGSSTDTQYF. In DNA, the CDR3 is TGTGCCAGCAGCGTAGGAGGTAGTAGCACAGATACGCAGTATTTT. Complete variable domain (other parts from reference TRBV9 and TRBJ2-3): DSGVTQTPKHLITATGQRVTLRCSPRSGDLSVYWYQQSLDQGLQFLIQYYNGEERAKGNILERFSAQQFPDLHSELNLSSLELGDSALYFCASSVGGSSTDTQYFGPGTRLTVL.

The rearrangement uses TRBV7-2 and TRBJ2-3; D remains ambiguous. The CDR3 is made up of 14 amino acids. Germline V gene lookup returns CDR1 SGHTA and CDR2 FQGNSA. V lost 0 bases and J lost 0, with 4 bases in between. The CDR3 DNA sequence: TGTGCCAGCAGCTTAGCTGCTAGCACAGATACGCAGTATTTT. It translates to CASSLAASTDTQYF.

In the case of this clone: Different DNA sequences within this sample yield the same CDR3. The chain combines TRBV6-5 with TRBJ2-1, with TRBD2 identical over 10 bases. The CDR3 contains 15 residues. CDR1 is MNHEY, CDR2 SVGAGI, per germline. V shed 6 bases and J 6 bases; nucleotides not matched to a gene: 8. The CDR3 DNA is TGTGCCAGCAGACCCGGATTAGCGGGAGGCAATGAGCAGTTCTTC. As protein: CASRPGLAGGNEQFF.

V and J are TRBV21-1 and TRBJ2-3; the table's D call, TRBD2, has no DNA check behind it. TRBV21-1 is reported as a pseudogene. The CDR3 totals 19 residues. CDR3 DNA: TGTGCCAGCAGCAAAGAGGCTAGCGGGGGCCGTACCTTGTCAGATACGCAGTATTTT. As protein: CASSKEASGGRTLSDTQYF.

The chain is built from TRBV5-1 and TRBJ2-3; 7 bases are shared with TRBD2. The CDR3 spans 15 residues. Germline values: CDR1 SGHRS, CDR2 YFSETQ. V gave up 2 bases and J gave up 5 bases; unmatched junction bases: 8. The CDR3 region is CASSFTSETGDTQYF. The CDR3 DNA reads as TGCGCCAGCAGCTTTACTAGCGAAACGGGAGATACGCAGTATTTT.